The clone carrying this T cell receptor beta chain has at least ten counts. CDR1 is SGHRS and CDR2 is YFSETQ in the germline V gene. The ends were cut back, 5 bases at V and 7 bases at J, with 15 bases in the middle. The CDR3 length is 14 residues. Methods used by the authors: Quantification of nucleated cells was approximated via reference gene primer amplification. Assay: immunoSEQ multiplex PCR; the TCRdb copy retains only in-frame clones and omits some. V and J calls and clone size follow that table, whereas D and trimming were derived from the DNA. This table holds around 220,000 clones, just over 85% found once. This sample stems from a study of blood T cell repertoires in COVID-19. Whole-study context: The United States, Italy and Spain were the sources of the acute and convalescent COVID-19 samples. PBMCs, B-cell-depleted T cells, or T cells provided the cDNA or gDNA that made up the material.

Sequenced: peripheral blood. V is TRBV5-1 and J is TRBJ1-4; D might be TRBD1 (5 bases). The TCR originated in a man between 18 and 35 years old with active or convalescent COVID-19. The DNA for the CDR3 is TGCGCCAGCAGGTGGGGGGTAATAAGTGAAAAACTGTTTTTT. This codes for CASRWGVISEKLFF.